This paragraph covers one T cell receptor beta chain sequence. This sample was included in a study of response to subunit inactivated influenza vaccine. The CDR3 is 12 amino acids. Germline assignment: CDR1 DFQATT and CDR2 SNEGSKA (reference sequence). Between the trimmed V and J ends, which lost 3 bases and 3 bases, there was a span of 7 bases. MiXCR, run by TCRdb on the RT-PCR reads, gives a single entry per CDR3 protein. The sample contains about 780,000 distinct CDR3 sequences, approximately 17% of which appear only once. The V and J genes are TRBV20-1 and TRBJ2-3; D is unclear. The sample was PBMCs from blood, taken around 5 days after vaccination. The clonotype originates from a man in his fifties or sixties who received an inactivated influenza vaccine. DNA for the CDR3: TGCAGTGCTAGGCAGATGACAGATACGCAGTATTTT. As protein: CSARQMTDTQYF.